One and the same sample provided the 19 T cell receptor beta chains below, sequenced in a study of blood T cell repertoires in COVID-19 (dated by TCRdb to 2018 to 2021). Library preparation used the immunoSEQ multiplex PCR assay. In TCRdb, the immuneACCESS table is reduced to in-frame sequences with V and J assigned. These tables do not hold every clone; where another copy was compared, an unresolved V gene accounts for under half, and the others remain unexplained. This sample holds around 300,000 clones; approximately 89% were observed only once. Roughly 2.3% of the sample belongs to the ten largest clones. Specimen: peripheral blood. These receptors all stem from a woman aged 30 to 39 with COVID-19, enrolled during active disease.

The chain recombines TRBV9 with TRBJ1-1; D gene uncertain. V lost 0 bases to trimming and J lost 2 bases, with 11 bases between them. The CDR3 sequence is 15 residues long. In germline, CDR1 is SGDLS, CDR2 YYNGEE. CDR3 in amino acids: CASSVDGPVNTEAFF. For the CDR3, the DNA is TGTGCCAGCAGCGTAGATGGGCCGGTTAACACTGAAGCTTTCTTT.

The V and J genes are TRBV7-9 and TRBJ2-1, with TRBD1 matching over 8 bases. Losses at the gene ends were 5 bases for V and 1 base for J; bases not matched to a gene: 7. The CDR3 sequence is 16 residues long. Per germline, CDR1 SEHNR and CDR2 FQNEAQ (reference sequence). The CDR3 loop reads CASSPPRGPSYNEQFF. The CDR3 DNA is TGTGCCAGCAGCCCACCCAGGGGGCCTTCCTACAATGAGCAGTTCTTC.

This clone has just one count. The rearrangement links TRBV18 to TRBJ2-1, with D tentatively TRBD2 (6 bases). The CDR3 runs 15 residues. V lost 2 bases, J lost 7 bases, and 15 bases lay in between. Germline assignment: CDR1 KGHSH and CDR2 LQKENI. CDR3 in amino acids: CASSPSVSGSNEQFF. The CDR3 bases are TGTGCCAGCTCACCATCCGTCAGCGGGTCAAATGAGCAGTTCTTC.

In its sample, this clone was seen a few times. CDR3 in amino acids: CASSLGTRNYNEQFF. DNA for the CDR3: TGTGCCAGCAGTCTGGGGACAAGGAATTACAATGAGCAGTTCTTC. The rearrangement uses TRBV28 and TRBJ2-1; tentative D call: TRBD1 (6 bases). Germline-derived CDR1 and CDR2 are MDHEN and SYDVKM. Trimming removed 5 bases from V and 4 bases from J, with 15 bases in between. The CDR3 totals 15 residues.

As for this clone: Germline is not matched at one junction end, which may reflect a read error. V usage is TRBV25-1 and J usage is TRBJ1-2, with D unclear. The CDR3 extends over 13 amino acids. The germline V gene encodes CDR1 MGHDK and CDR2 SYGVNS. In DNA, the CDR3 is TGTGCCAGCAGTCCCCCCCTTCTAGGAGGCCCCGTTTTC. It translates to CASSPPLLGGPVF.

The chain employs TRBV7-8 and TRBJ1-5; TRBD1 matches 8 bases. The CDR3 is 18 amino acids. Germline V CDR1 and CDR2: SGHVS, FQNEAQ. The junction had 10 bases not matched to a gene; V was cut back by 2 bases and J by 1 base. The CDR3 loop is CASSLRPVTGDSNQPQHF. In DNA form, the CDR3 reads TGTGCCAGCAGCTTACGACCGGTGACAGGGGACAGCAATCAGCCCCAGCATTTT.

This chain uses TRBV29-1 with TRBJ2-7; 7 bases match TRBD2. The junction had 4 bases not matched to a gene; V was cut back by 4 bases and J by 1 base. Germline V lookup: CDR1 SQVTM, CDR2 ANQGSEA. CDR3 length equals 13 residues. The CDR3 DNA sequence: TGCAGCGTTGCGGCTAGCGGATCCTACGAGCAGTACTTC. Translation gives CSVAASGSYEQYF.

The chain is built from TRBV2 and TRBJ2-5; 8 bases match TRBD2. There are 14 residues in the CDR3. The trim removed 2 bases at V and 5 bases at J, leaving 4 bases unmatched. Germline lookup yields CDR1 SNHLY and CDR2 FYNNEI. CDR3 DNA: TGTGCCAGCAGTGAAAGCGGGAGTGGGGAGACCCAGTACTTC. It yields the protein CASSESGSGETQYF.

V and J are TRBV2 and TRBJ1-1; D call uncertain. Per the germline V gene, CDR1 is SNHLY and CDR2 is FYNNEI. V dropped 6 bases and J dropped 9 bases, with 14 bases sitting between them. CDR3 length: 12 amino acids. The CDR3 region is CASRDEAGQAFF. CDR3 bases: TGTGCCAGCAGAGACGAAGCAGGCCAAGCTTTCTTT.

This chain joins TRBV9 and TRBJ2-7; maybe TRBD2 (6 bases). V lost 0 bases to trimming and J lost 4 bases, with 11 bases between them. CDR3 length: 14 residues. Germline V CDR1 and CDR2: SGDLS, YYNGEE. The CDR3 sequence: CASSVALSGYEQYF. The CDR3 nucleotides are TGTGCCAGCAGCGTAGCACTTAGCGGATACGAGCAGTACTTC.

This clone was counted only a few times. This sequence joins TRBV2 and TRBJ1-1; 7 bases are a match to TRBD1. Germline loops: CDR1 SNHLY, CDR2 FYNNEI. This CDR3 region has 14 residues. The V gene end was trimmed by 6 bases and the J gene end by 5 bases; junction bases not matched to a gene: 9. CDR3 DNA: TGTGCCAGCAGCAAGACAGGGCCTGGGACTGAAGCTTTCTTT. Its translation: CASSKTGPGTEAFF.

This clone has just one count. The gene calls are TRBV10-1 and TRBJ1-6, with D maybe TRBD1 (5 bases). V lost 6 bases and J 9 bases, leaving 12 bases between the germline ends. The CDR3 is 13 residues long. Germline assignment: CDR1 WNHNN and CDR2 SYGVQD (reference sequence). The CDR3 DNA follows: TGCGCCAGCAGCCAGGGTGGAAGTTCACCCCTCCACTTT. This encodes CASSQGGSSPLHF.

The chain employs TRBV7-2 and TRBJ1-2; TRBD1 aligns across 8 bases. The J segment lost 3 bases and the V segment lost 5 bases, leaving 2 bases of the junction unmatched. The CDR3 runs to 13 residues. Germline V gene data show CDR1 as SGHTA and CDR2 as FQGNSA. The CDR3, as DNA: TGTGCCAGCAGCGTACAGGGGGACTATGGCTACACCTTC. Translation: CASSVQGDYGYTF.

The rearrangement joins TRBV12-3 or TRBV12-4 to TRBJ1-2; D may be TRBD1 (6 bases). V was shortened by 5 bases and J by 7 bases, with 8 bases between the two germline ends. The CDR3 is made up of 11 amino acids. The CDR3, as DNA: TGTGCCAGCAGTAAAGGGGGTGGCTACACCTTC. This codes for CASSKGGGYTF.

This chain connects TRBV24-1 to TRBJ2-1; 9 bases are shared with TRBD1. J lost 6 bases, V lost 1 base, and 6 bases had no gene match. Germline V gene sequence: CDR1 KGHDR, CDR2 SFDVKD. The CDR3 runs to 16 residues. In DNA, the CDR3 is TGTGCCACCAGTGATTTACAGGGGGCCCCCATCAATGAGCAGTTCTTC. It translates to CATSDLQGAPINEQFF.

This chain joins TRBV7-2 and TRBJ2-3; a weak D match, TRBD1 (7 bases). CDR3 length equals 13 residues. Germline V lookup: CDR1 SGHTA, CDR2 FQGNSA. V lost 8 bases, J lost 4 bases, and 13 bases lay in between. The CDR3 region is CASRGGGADTQYF. The CDR3 DNA reads TGTGCCAGCCGTGGAGGGGGCGCAGATACGCAGTATTTT. The full variable domain, completed using reference TRBV7-2 and TRBJ2-3, is GAGVSQSPSNKVTEKGKDVELRCDPISGHTALYWYRQSLGQGLEFLIYFQGNSAPDKSGLPSDRFSAERTGGSVSTLTIQRTQQEDSAVYLCASRGGGADTQYFGPGTRLTVL.

V is TRBV6-5 and J is TRBJ2-1, with D perhaps matching TRBD2 (5 bases). Trimming removed 4 bases at V and 0 bases at J, with 10 bases between. The CDR3 runs 15 residues. Per germline, CDR1 MNHEY and CDR2 SVGAGI. In nucleotides, the CDR3 is TGTGCCAGCAGTTTGGGAGCCAGCTCCTACAATGAGCAGTTCTTC. Its translation is CASSLGASSYNEQFF.

The gene calls are TRBV2 and TRBJ1-2, with 8 bases lining up with TRBD1. The CDR3 runs 13 residues. The V gene's germline CDR1 is SNHLY and CDR2 FYNNEI. Germline trimming cut 7 bases from V and 6 bases from J; bases unmatched to any gene: 7. The chain's CDR3 is CASIIDRGNGYTF. DNA of the CDR3: TGTGCCAGCATTATAGACAGGGGAAATGGCTACACCTTC.

This chain connects TRBV7-9 to TRBJ1-2; maybe TRBD1 (6 bases). The CDR3 has 15 amino acids. The V and J ends lost 1 base and 7 bases respectively, with 16 bases between them. Germline-derived CDR1 and CDR2 are SEHNR and FQNEAQ (reference sequence). The DNA for the CDR3 is TGTGCCAGCAGCTTAGAGGGCAGGGGAGTCGGTGGCTACACCTTC. Translation: CASSLEGRGVGGYTF.